Below, one T cell receptor (beta chain) is given with its context. This CDR3 comprises 16 residues. Germline CDR1 MNHNY, CDR2 SVGAGI (reference sequence). Trimming pared 0 bases from V and 0 bases from J, leaving 9 bases between. Produced via immunoSEQ multiplex PCR; TCRdb's table is partial and in-frame only. The sample has 200,000 to 250,000 clones; around nine tenths are singletons. The data belong to a study of blood T cell repertoires in COVID-19. Donors were grouped by their self-reported clinical history. The V call is TRBV6-6, the J call TRBJ1-5, with D unclear. This clonotype was obtained from a woman between 45 and 65 years old with acute COVID-19. The sample comprised PBMCs or T cells enriched from blood (not recorded which). The CDR3 loop reads CASSYSEGYSNQPQHF. CDR3 bases: TGTGCCAGCAGTTACTCTGAGGGTTATAGCAATCAGCCCCAGCATTTT.